Below, 17 T cell receptor beta chains from the same sample are listed, as sequenced in a study of Ad26.COV2.S vaccination and SARS-CoV-2 variants (dated by TCRdb to about 2021). The label giving this sample's treatment or condition can be read as: 19 received Ad26.COV2.S at low or high dose, single or two shots; 5 received placebo; per-sample allocation not given. For vaccine and placebo recipients, the sequenced repertoires came from samples collected on day 63 after the first injection. Libraries were made using the immunoSEQ multiplex PCR assay. TCRdb holds this immuneACCESS table with in-frame rearrangements only. Some clones are missing; in checked studies, unresolved V genes explain under half, and the rest has no known cause. The sample data list hundreds of thousands of clones, and approximately 88% of these were observed just once. Together, the top ten hold around 1.4% of the sample. The sample in question was peripheral blood, obtained in a trial of Ad26.COV2.S vaccine versus placebo. All receptors derive from a person aged 18-65 years who received the Ad26.COV2.S COVID-19 vaccine or a placebo.

The chain uses TRBV6-2 or TRBV6-3 and TRBJ1-2; 10 positions match TRBD1. The CDR3 has 16 amino acids. Looked up from germline, CDR1 is MNHEY and CDR2 is SVGEGT. V was pared by 5 bases and J by 5 bases, with 11 bases of the junction left unmatched. CDR3 sequence: CASSLQIWTGGYGYTF. The CDR3 DNA sequence: TGTGCCAGCAGTCTACAAATTTGGACAGGGGGATATGGCTACACCTTC.

The chain uses TRBV29-1 and TRBJ2-1; D possibly corresponds to TRBD1 (6 bases). V was shortened by 5 bases and J by 5 bases, with 13 bases between the two germline ends. The CDR3 length is 13 residues. The germline V gene has CDR1 SQVTM and CDR2 ANQGSEA. The CDR3 sequence: CSVPQGSNNEQFF. For the CDR3, the DNA is TGCAGCGTTCCACAGGGAAGTAACAATGAGCAGTTCTTC.

J is TRBJ1-2 and V is TRBV7-9; no reliable D call. This CDR3 contains 14 residues. Germline V gene lookup returns CDR1 SEHNR and CDR2 FQNEAQ (reference sequence). Deletions cut 6 bases from V and 0 bases from J, with 11 bases between. CDR3 in amino acids: CASRSRTTNYGYTF. The CDR3 bases are TGTGCCAGCAGGTCCAGAACGACTAACTATGGCTACACCTTC.

V and J are TRBV10-3 and TRBJ2-1, with 14 bases fitting TRBD2. The CDR3 totals 17 residues. Germline CDR1 ENHRY, CDR2 SYGVKD. The junction had 8 bases not matched to a gene; V was cut back by 5 bases and J by 5 bases. The CDR3 region has the DNA TGTGCCATCAGTTCGACTAGCGGGAGGGCCCTCGACAATGAGCAGTTCTTC. It is translated as CAISSTSGRALDNEQFF.

The rearrangement joins TRBV7-8 to TRBJ2-3; 8 nucleotides agree with TRBD2. The trim removed 1 base at V and 7 bases at J, leaving 10 bases unmatched. The CDR3 contains 16 residues. The germline CDR1 and CDR2 sequences are SGHVS and FQNEAQ. CDR3 residues: CASSLGALAGRNTQYF. The CDR3 DNA follows: TGTGCCAGCAGCTTAGGTGCGCTAGCGGGCCGAAATACGCAGTATTTT.

V gene TRBV25-1 combines with J gene TRBJ2-3; TRBD2 matches 7 bases. Germline values: CDR1 MGHDK, CDR2 SYGVNS. The CDR3 has 16 residues. The J segment lost 0 bases and the V segment lost 2 bases, leaving 5 bases of the junction unmatched. Written as DNA, the CDR3 is TGTGCCAGCAGTGAACTCGCTAGCGGAAGCACAGATACGCAGTATTTT. Encoded protein: CASSELASGSTDTQYF.

V is TRBV19 and J is TRBJ2-5; maybe TRBD2 (5 bases). V lost 5 bases, J lost 8 bases, and 9 bases lay in between. The length of the CDR3 is 11 residues. Germline lookup yields CDR1 LNHDA and CDR2 SQIVND (reference sequence). As DNA, the CDR3 is TGTGCCAGTAGTGTCCGGGAAACCCAGTACTTC. Its protein is CASSVRETQYF.

This clone has only a few counts. This chain's CDR3 is CASRRNGQTDYGYTF. CDR3 bases: TGTGCCAGCAGGCGCAACGGACAGACAGACTATGGCTACACCTTC. The V gene is TRBV6-5, the J gene TRBJ1-2; tentatively, D is TRBD1 (6 bases). The CDR3 is 15 residues long. The V gene's germline CDR1 is MNHEY and CDR2 SVGAGI. Trimming removed 6 bases at V and 3 bases at J, with 17 bases between.

The chain links TRBV6-1 to TRBJ2-4, with TRBD1 matching over 8 bases. The V gene's germline CDR1 is MNHNS and CDR2 SASEGT. V shed 2 bases and J 0 bases; nucleotides not matched to a gene: 12. CDR3 length: 19 amino acids. This CDR3 is CASSEFDRGPQLAKNIQYF. CDR3 coding DNA: TGTGCCAGCAGTGAATTTGACAGGGGACCCCAGCTAGCCAAAAACATTCAGTACTTC.

The chain carries TRBV2 and TRBJ2-2; D not resolved. The CDR3 length is 15 residues. V was pared by 0 bases and J by 3 bases, with 8 bases between. Germline V gene lookup returns CDR1 SNHLY and CDR2 FYNNEI. The CDR3, as DNA: TGTGCCAGCAGTGAAGCGGTAGGGTACACCGGGGAGCTGTTTTTT. It specifies CASSEAVGYTGELFF.

The V call is TRBV19, the J call TRBJ1-5; unclear D gene. V shed 7 bases and J shed 5 bases, with 15 bases lying between them. This CDR3 region has 14 residues. CDR1 and CDR2 (germline): LNHDA, SQIVND (reference sequence). CDR3 amino acids: CASNPGRWDQPQHF. As DNA, the CDR3 is TGTGCCAGTAACCCCGGTCGGTGGGATCAGCCCCAGCATTTT. Filled out from reference TRBV19 and TRBJ1-5, the complete variable domain reads DGGITQSPKYLFRKEGQNVTLSCEQNLNHDAMYWYRQDPGQGLRLIYYSQIVNDFQKGDIAEGYSVSREKKESFPLTVTSAQKNPTAFYLCASNPGRWDQPQHFGDGTRLSIL.

Comments on this clone: This sample includes further DNA sequences coding for the same CDR3. The chain joins TRBV10-2 to TRBJ2-7; 12 nucleotides match TRBD2. The CDR3 is 13 residues long. The ends lost 6 bases at V and 4 bases at J; junction bases unmatched: 1. Germline CDR1 reads WSHSY; CDR2 reads SAAADI. DNA of the CDR3: TGCGCCAGCAGGCTAGCGGGGGGGTACGAGCAGTACTTC. It translates to CASRLAGGYEQYF.

Regarding this clone: This sample also contains other DNA sequences that code for the same CDR3. V is TRBV18 and J is TRBJ2-2; a possible D gene is TRBD1 (6 bases). The CDR3 loop spans 16 amino acids. CDR1 and CDR2 (germline): KGHSH, LQKENI. Trimming shortened V by 3 bases and J by 0 bases, and 11 bases separated the two germline ends. CDR3 DNA sequence: TGTGCCAGCTCACCGCCCGGGACAACGAACACCGGGGAGCTGTTTTTT. The encoded protein is CASSPPGTTNTGELFF. Together with reference TRBV18 and TRBJ2-2, the CDR3 gives the full variable domain: NAGVMQNPRHLVRRRGQEARLRCSPMKGHSHVYWYRQLPEEGLKFMVYLQKENIIDESGMPKERFSAEFPKEGPSILRIQQVVRGDSAAYFCASSPPGTTNTGELFFGEGSRLTVL.

V usage is TRBV2 and J usage is TRBJ1-1; D unresolved. The CDR3 is made up of 12 amino acids. The V end lost 3 bases, the J end lost 5 bases, and 7 bases lay between the germline ends. The V gene's germline CDR1 is SNHLY and CDR2 FYNNEI. The CDR3 reads CASSDGLTEAFF. The CDR3 nucleotides read TGTGCCAGCAGTGATGGTCTAACTGAAGCTTTCTTT.

The chain is built from TRBV5-1 and TRBJ2-2; 12 bases map to TRBD1. J lost 4 bases, V lost 4 bases, and 11 bases had no gene match. CDR3 length equals 18 residues. Germline V CDR1 and CDR2: SGHRS, YFSETQ. The CDR3 DNA reads TGCGCCAGCAGCCCCGCCGGGACAGGGGGCAGCGGCACCGGGGAGCTGTTTTTT. Its translation is CASSPAGTGGSGTGELFF.

This chain connects TRBV5-5 to TRBJ2-6; D possibly corresponds to TRBD2 (5 bases). Per the germline V gene, CDR1 is SGHKS and CDR2 is YYEKEE (reference sequence). V was pared by 3 bases and J by 1 base, with 17 bases between. The length of the CDR3 is 18 residues. CDR3 in DNA: TGTGCCAGCAGCTACCAGATGACTGGGAGTTCTGGGGCCAACGTCCTGACTTTC. Translated, it gives CASSYQMTGSSGANVLTF.

The genes are TRBV3-1 (or the pseudogene TRBV3-2) and TRBJ2-1; D call uncertain. CDR3 size: 13 residues. Trimming took 1 base from V and 8 from J, leaving 9 bases between them. Germline V lookup: CDR1 LGHDT, CDR2 YNNKEL (reference sequence). The CDR3 here is CASSQVADDEQFF. CDR3 coding DNA: TGTGCCAGCAGCCAAGTCGCCGACGATGAGCAGTTCTTC.